These T cell receptor beta chains were read from a single sample in a study of blood T cell repertoires in COVID-19. The method was immunoSEQ multiplex PCR; TCRdb's version includes in-frame clones alone and lacks a portion of them. The profile shows around 16,000 clones, about 85% of them singletons. The sample taken for sequencing was peripheral blood. The source is a human donor in a cohort sampled during active COVID-19. Both conserved end residues are trimmed from each CDR3. Each record gives: CDR3 length, V gene, CDR3 protein.

length: 11; V: TRBV7-3; CDR3: ASSLNSQETQY
length: 14; V: TRBV2; CDR3: ASSTRTSGSTDTQY
length: 12; V: TRBV6-4; CDR3: ASSPSPSGSEQF
length: 14; V: TRBV13; CDR3: ASSRGDGGSNYGYT
length: 14; V: TRBV5-4; CDR3: ASRTLDREGDTEAF
length: 11; V: TRBV6-5; CDR3: ASIHRGDQPQH
length: 13; V: TRBV2; CDR3: ASRTGPSPNYGYT
length: 14; V: TRBV6-2/TRBV6-3; CDR3: ASSSGRDRVGQPQH
length: 12; V: TRBV7-2; CDR3: ASSATSGGGEQY
length: 11; V: TRBV27; CDR3: ASSPTVAGEQY
length: 14; V: TRBV6-6; CDR3: ASSYSMWGNRDIQY
length: 12; V: TRBV9; CDR3: ASSATTGNGPQH
length: 13; V: TRBV18; CDR3: ASSQDTNSGNTIY
length: 15; V: TRBV4-1; CDR3: ASSQDTGLANTGELF
length: 14; V: TRBV5-4; CDR3: ASSLRGGAFSETQY
length: 12; V: TRBV5-1; CDR3: ASSLGSGNYGYT
length: 16; V: TRBV6-4; CDR3: ATAAGDSEGGVREKLF
length: 10; V: TRBV10-3; CDR3: VTSGSTDTQY
length: 15; V: TRBV27; CDR3: ASSALGKGHADTEAF
length: 14; V: TRBV7-8; CDR3: ASSHISGGTSYEQY
length: 12; V: TRBV7-9; CDR3: ASSTGTQNSPLH
length: 11; V: TRBV2; CDR3: ASTRQMNTEAF
length: 13; V: TRBV6-6; CDR3: ASSYRLAGPDTQY
length: 11; V: TRBV7-2; CDR3: ASNPGGGETQY
length: 12; V: TRBV6-5; CDR3: ASSTKTGNTEAF
length: 12; V: TRBV28; CDR3: ASSSTGGPGELF
length: 13; V: TRBV7-9; CDR3: ASSLVGREDEKLF
length: 15; V: TRBV15; CDR3: ATSRGPGLHPSDTQY
length: 11; V: TRBV9; CDR3: AGSGGPYNEQF
length: 10; V: TRBV29-1; CDR3: SVRTVHTEAF
length: 10; V: TRBV5-1; CDR3: ASSQGLYEQY
length: 11; V: TRBV18; CDR3: ASSPISTDTQY
length: 12; V: TRBV7-9; CDR3: ASSFTGGHTEAF
length: 14; V: TRBV5-1; CDR3: ASSLGTGLSNQPQH
length: 12; V: TRBV7-3; CDR3: ASSSGQGSGEQF
length: 11; V: TRBV20-1; CDR3: SASQGYLDTIY
length: 9; V: TRBV9; CDR3: ASTNREGYT
length: 10; V: TRBV3-1/TRBV3-2; CDR3: ASSQVESGYT
length: 15; V: TRBV4-3; CDR3: ASSQAYARGASYKQY
length: 11; V: TRBV6-5; CDR3: ASSYDESQPQH
length: 14; V: TRBV9; CDR3: ASSVGKLSPYNEQF
length: 16; V: TRBV18; CDR3: ASPIGGTGRRTNEKLF
length: 16; V: TRBV7-7; CDR3: ASSSSWRGGDVPGELF
length: 13; V: TRBV3-1/TRBV3-2; CDR3: ASSQADRGNSPLH
length: 13; V: TRBV5-1; CDR3: ASSLNTGFSYEQY
length: 14; V: TRBV5-1; CDR3: ASSLTGAMTGNTIY
length: 15; V: TRBV3-1/TRBV3-2; CDR3: ASSSRDRGYLGYGYT
length: 13; V: TRBV7-9; CDR3: ASSNRGYSTDTQY
length: 11; V: TRBV4-1; CDR3: ASSPSGQETQY
length: 13; V: TRBV18; CDR3: ASSPDRPKGNEQF
length: 13; V: TRBV11-2; CDR3: ASSTSQGARETQY
length: 13; V: TRBV7-9; CDR3: ASSLTGQGDSPLH
length: 15; V: TRBV3-1/TRBV3-2; CDR3: ASSQSTGDLHTDTQY
length: 15; V: TRBV13; CDR3: ASSPLRQGGNTGELF
length: 13; V: TRBV7-2; CDR3: ASSVQAGAVDEQF